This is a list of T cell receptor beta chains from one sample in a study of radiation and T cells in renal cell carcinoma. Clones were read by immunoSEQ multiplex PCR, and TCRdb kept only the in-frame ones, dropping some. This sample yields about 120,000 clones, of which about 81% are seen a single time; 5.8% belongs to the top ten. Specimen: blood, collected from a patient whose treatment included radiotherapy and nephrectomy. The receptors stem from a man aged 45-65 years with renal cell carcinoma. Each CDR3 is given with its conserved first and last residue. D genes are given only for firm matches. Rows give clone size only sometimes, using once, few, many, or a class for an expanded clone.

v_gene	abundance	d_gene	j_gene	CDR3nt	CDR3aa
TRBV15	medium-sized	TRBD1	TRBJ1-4	TGTGCCACCAGCTTGATCGGGACAGAGAATGAAAAACTGTTTTTT	CATSLIGTENEKLFF
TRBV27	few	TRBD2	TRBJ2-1	TGTGCCAGCAGTTTATTCGCTAGCGGGAGTTATGAGCAGTTCTTC	CASSLFASGSYEQFF
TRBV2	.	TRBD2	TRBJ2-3	TGTGCCAGCAGCCCGAGCGGGGGTTCGGCAGATACGCAGTATTTT	CASSPSGGSADTQYF
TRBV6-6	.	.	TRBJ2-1	TGTGCCAGCAGTCAAAGTAGTCTAAACTACAATGAGCAGTTCTTC	CASSQSSLNYNEQFF
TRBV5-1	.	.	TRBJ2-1	TGCGCCAGCAGCTCCCTTCAGGGGACCGACAATGAGCAGTTCTTC	CASSSLQGTDNEQFF
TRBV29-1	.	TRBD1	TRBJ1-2	TGCAGCGTTGATTTGGGACAGGGGATTGGCTACACCTTC	CSVDLGQGIGYTF
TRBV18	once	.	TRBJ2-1	TGTGCCAGCTCACCACTTTCTGGCGGAACATACAATGAGCAGTTCTTC	CASSPLSGGTYNEQFF
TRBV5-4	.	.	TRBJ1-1	TGTGCCAGCAGCTTACGGGACTTCGGGCCTGAAGCTTTCTTT	CASSLRDFGPEAFF
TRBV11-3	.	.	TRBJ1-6	TGTGCCAGCAGCCCGAGCTCCTATAATTCACCCCTCCACTTT	CASSPSSYNSPLHF
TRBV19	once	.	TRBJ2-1	TGTGCCAGTAGTATACAGGGAGTCGAGCAGTTCTTC	CASSIQGVEQFF
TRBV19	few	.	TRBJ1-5	TGTGCCAGTAGACCCCTCTCGGGGATTAATCAGCCCCAGCATTTT	CASRPLSGINQPQHF
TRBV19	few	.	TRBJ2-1	TGTGCCAGTAGTCCCCCCTCGGGGCGTCACATCTTCAATGAGCAGTTCTTC	CASSPPSGRHIFNEQFF
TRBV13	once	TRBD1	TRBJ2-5	TGTGCCAGCAGCGCCGGACAGGGCCCAGAGACCCAGTACTTC	CASSAGQGPETQYF
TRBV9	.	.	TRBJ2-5	TGTGCCAGCAGTCTCTCAAGTCAGGGGACCCAGTACTTC	CASSLSSQGTQYF
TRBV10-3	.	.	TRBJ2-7	TGTGCCACCTCAGGGCTCTCCTACGAGCAGTACTTC	CATSGLSYEQYF
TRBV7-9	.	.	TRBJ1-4	TGTGCCAGCAGCTCCTCAAACAGGCAGCCTAATGAAAAACTGTTTTTT	CASSSSNRQPNEKLFF
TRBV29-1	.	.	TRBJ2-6	TGCAGCGTTGTCTACTCTGGGGCCAACGTCCTGACTTTC	CSVVYSGANVLTF
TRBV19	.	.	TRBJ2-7	TGTGCCAGTAGTAGCGGACAGACCTACGAGCAGTACTTC	CASSSGQTYEQYF
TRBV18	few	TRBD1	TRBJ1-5	TGTGCCAGCTCACCATTCCGGACAGGGGGAAATCAGCCCCAGCATTTT	CASSPFRTGGNQPQHF
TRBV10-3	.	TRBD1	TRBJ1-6	TGTGCCATCAGAACCGGGACAGAAGGTTCACCCCTCCACTTT	CAIRTGTEGSPLHF
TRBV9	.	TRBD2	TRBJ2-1	TGTGCCAGCAGCCCTGACCCGACTAGCGGGCGGGGTGAGCAGTTCTTC	CASSPDPTSGRGEQFF